These T cell receptor beta chains were read from a single sample in a study of cytomegalovirus exposure and HLA in healthy donors. Libraries were prepared by immunoSEQ multiplex PCR; TCRdb keeps only in-frame clonotypes and omits some of them. The repertoire holds 100,000 to 150,000 clones, with 70% to 85% as singletons. The specimen sequenced was PBMCs. The receptors come from a woman aged 45-65 years in good health and CMV-seropositive. Both conserved end residues are part of each CDR3. D genes are given only for firm matches. The size field is filled for only some rows; it gives once, few, many or a size class.

D gene: TRBD1; CDR3 length: 15; V gene: TRBV13; J gene: TRBJ1-3; clone size: NA; CDR3 protein: CASSYDRGSGNTIYF; CDR3 DNA: TGTGCCAGCAGCTACGACAGGGGATCTGGAAACACCATATATTTT
D gene: TRBD1; CDR3 length: 14; V gene: TRBV19; J gene: TRBJ1-2; clone size: NA; CDR3 protein: CASNAGQGWYGYTF; CDR3 DNA: TGTGCCAGTAACGCGGGACAGGGGTGGTATGGCTACACCTTC
D gene: NA; CDR3 length: 14; V gene: TRBV11-2; J gene: TRBJ1-2; clone size: NA; CDR3 protein: CASSLGQGNYGYTF; CDR3 DNA: TGTGCCAGCAGCTTAGGTCAGGGGAACTATGGCTACACCTTC
D gene: NA; CDR3 length: 15; V gene: TRBV5-5; J gene: TRBJ1-1; clone size: once; CDR3 protein: CASSHPGRPNTEAFF; CDR3 DNA: TGTGCCAGCAGCCACCCCGGCAGGCCGAACACTGAAGCTTTCTTT
D gene: NA; CDR3 length: 16; V gene: TRBV6-5; J gene: TRBJ2-7; clone size: NA; CDR3 protein: CASSYRDTLNSYEQYF; CDR3 DNA: TGTGCCAGCAGTTACCGGGACACCTTAAACTCCTACGAGCAGTACTTC
D gene: TRBD1; CDR3 length: 17; V gene: TRBV5-1; J gene: TRBJ2-3; clone size: NA; CDR3 protein: CASSLTRQGSSTDTQYF; CDR3 DNA: TGCGCCAGCAGTTTAACAAGACAGGGCTCTAGCACAGATACGCAGTATTTT
D gene: NA; CDR3 length: 15; V gene: TRBV7-9; J gene: TRBJ2-5; clone size: NA; CDR3 protein: CASSPFPDSQETQYF; CDR3 DNA: TGTGCCAGCAGCCCCTTCCCGGACTCCCAAGAGACCCAGTACTTC
D gene: TRBD2; CDR3 length: 16; V gene: TRBV5-1; J gene: TRBJ2-1; clone size: few; CDR3 protein: CASSLKASGIGDEQFF; CDR3 DNA: TGCGCCAGCAGCTTGAAGGCTAGCGGGATAGGCGATGAGCAGTTCTTC
D gene: NA; CDR3 length: 15; V gene: TRBV6-6; J gene: TRBJ1-1; clone size: NA; CDR3 protein: CASTYPGGGYTEAFF; CDR3 DNA: TGTGCCAGCACCTATCCTGGGGGAGGGTACACTGAAGCTTTCTTT
D gene: TRBD1; CDR3 length: 15; V gene: TRBV7-9; J gene: TRBJ2-1; clone size: NA; CDR3 protein: CASSISGGRVDEQFF; CDR3 DNA: TGTGCCAGCAGCATTTCAGGGGGCCGGGTCGATGAGCAGTTCTTC
D gene: NA; CDR3 length: 15; V gene: TRBV5-4; J gene: TRBJ2-6; clone size: few; CDR3 protein: CASSRDSSGANVLTF; CDR3 DNA: TGTGCCAGCTCCCGTGACAGCTCTGGGGCCAACGTCCTGACTTTC
D gene: NA; CDR3 length: 15; V gene: TRBV5-6; J gene: TRBJ2-7; clone size: NA; CDR3 protein: CASSPGQSEAYEQYF; CDR3 DNA: TGTGCCAGCAGCCCTGGACAGTCCGAGGCCTACGAGCAGTACTTC
D gene: TRBD2; CDR3 length: 14; V gene: TRBV2; J gene: TRBJ2-7; clone size: few; CDR3 protein: CASYSGARSYEQYF; CDR3 DNA: TGTGCCAGCTATAGCGGGGCACGCTCCTACGAGCAGTACTTC
D gene: TRBD2; CDR3 length: 14; V gene: TRBV29-1; J gene: TRBJ2-2; clone size: NA; CDR3 protein: CSVAQREVTGELFF; CDR3 DNA: TGCAGCGTGGCCCAGCGGGAAGTCACCGGGGAGCTGTTTTTT
D gene: NA; CDR3 length: 14; V gene: TRBV19; J gene: TRBJ2-2; clone size: NA; CDR3 protein: CASSAGGGPGELFF; CDR3 DNA: TGTGCCAGTAGCGCTGGAGGGGGCCCCGGGGAGCTGTTTTTT
D gene: NA; CDR3 length: 14; V gene: TRBV6-5; J gene: TRBJ2-2; clone size: few; CDR3 protein: CASSRGYGTGELFF; CDR3 DNA: TGTGCCAGCAGCCGCGGTTACGGTACCGGGGAGCTGTTTTTT
D gene: NA; CDR3 length: 13; V gene: TRBV7-2; J gene: TRBJ1-1; clone size: NA; CDR3 protein: CASSSFLNTEAFF; CDR3 DNA: TGTGCCAGCAGCTCCTTCTTGAACACTGAAGCTTTCTTT
D gene: NA; CDR3 length: 14; V gene: TRBV29-1; J gene: TRBJ2-3; clone size: NA; CDR3 protein: CSVATGSSTDTQYF; CDR3 DNA: TGCAGCGTTGCAACGGGGTCTAGCACAGATACGCAGTATTTT
D gene: NA; CDR3 length: 10; V gene: TRBV20-1; J gene: TRBJ1-1; clone size: NA; CDR3 protein: CSAPGLVAFF; CDR3 DNA: TGCAGTGCTCCGGGACTGGTGGCTTTCTTT
D gene: TRBD2; CDR3 length: 17; V gene: TRBV4-2; J gene: TRBJ2-1; clone size: NA; CDR3 protein: CASSQAYGAGGHHEQFF; CDR3 DNA: TGTGCCAGCAGCCAGGCCTACGGAGCGGGAGGGCACCATGAGCAGTTCTTC
D gene: TRBD1; CDR3 length: 13; V gene: TRBV6-1; J gene: TRBJ1-2; clone size: once; CDR3 protein: CASTLTGDYGYTF; CDR3 DNA: TGTGCCAGCACCTTGACAGGGGACTATGGCTACACCTTC
D gene: TRBD2; CDR3 length: 17; V gene: TRBV4-3; J gene: TRBJ2-1; clone size: few; CDR3 protein: CASSQDVTSGSYNEQFF; CDR3 DNA: TGCGCCAGCAGCCAAGACGTGACTAGCGGGAGCTACAATGAGCAGTTCTTC
D gene: NA; CDR3 length: 14; V gene: TRBV29-1; J gene: TRBJ2-3; clone size: NA; CDR3 protein: CSVDPWQSTDTQYF; CDR3 DNA: TGCAGCGTTGATCCTTGGCAGAGCACAGATACGCAGTATTTT
D gene: TRBD1; CDR3 length: 14; V gene: TRBV27; J gene: TRBJ2-5; clone size: NA; CDR3 protein: CASSLQGAQETQYF; CDR3 DNA: TGTGCCAGCAGCCTACAGGGGGCGCAAGAGACCCAGTACTTC
D gene: TRBD2; CDR3 length: 14; V gene: TRBV5-1; J gene: TRBJ2-3; clone size: NA; CDR3 protein: CASQETSGGDTQYF; CDR3 DNA: TGCGCCAGCCAAGAGACTAGCGGGGGGGATACGCAGTATTTT
D gene: NA; CDR3 length: 14; V gene: TRBV6-5; J gene: TRBJ2-2; clone size: NA; CDR3 protein: CASRKWADTGELFF; CDR3 DNA: TGTGCCAGCAGGAAATGGGCCGACACCGGGGAGCTGTTTTTT
D gene: NA; CDR3 length: 14; V gene: TRBV19; J gene: TRBJ1-4; clone size: NA; CDR3 protein: CASSATGANEKLFF; CDR3 DNA: TGTGCCAGTAGTGCGACAGGAGCTAATGAAAAACTGTTTTTT
D gene: NA; CDR3 length: 12; V gene: TRBV7-2; J gene: TRBJ2-1; clone size: few; CDR3 protein: CASSLGFRRRFF; CDR3 DNA: TGTGCCAGCAGCTTAGGTTTCCGGCGGCGGTTCTTC
D gene: TRBD1; CDR3 length: 14; V gene: TRBV10-3; J gene: TRBJ2-7; clone size: NA; CDR3 protein: CAISPGGQACEQYF; CDR3 DNA: TGTGCCATCAGCCCCGGCGGACAGGCCTGCGAGCAGTACTTC
D gene: TRBD2; CDR3 length: 16; V gene: TRBV30; J gene: TRBJ2-2; clone size: NA; CDR3 protein: CAWSGGRAKGTGELFF; CDR3 DNA: TGTGCCTGGAGTGGCGGGAGGGCCAAGGGGACCGGGGAGCTGTTTTTT
D gene: NA; CDR3 length: 13; V gene: TRBV7-2; J gene: TRBJ2-1; clone size: NA; CDR3 protein: CASNLGTAPEQFF; CDR3 DNA: TGTGCCAGCAACCTCGGGACTGCCCCTGAGCAGTTCTTC
D gene: NA; CDR3 length: 14; V gene: TRBV7-6; J gene: TRBJ1-1; clone size: NA; CDR3 protein: CASSLALGGTEAFF; CDR3 DNA: TGTGCCAGCAGCTTAGCGTTAGGGGGCACTGAAGCTTTCTTT
D gene: NA; CDR3 length: 16; V gene: TRBV7-8; J gene: TRBJ2-2; clone size: NA; CDR3 protein: CASSSYPRSNAGELFF; CDR3 DNA: TGTGCCAGCAGCTCATATCCTAGAAGTAACGCCGGGGAGCTGTTTTTT
D gene: NA; CDR3 length: 14; V gene: TRBV9; J gene: TRBJ2-5; clone size: NA; CDR3 protein: CASSAGTSKETQYF; CDR3 DNA: TGTGCCAGCAGCGCAGGGACATCAAAAGAGACCCAGTACTTC
D gene: NA; CDR3 length: 14; V gene: TRBV6-1; J gene: TRBJ1-1; clone size: NA; CDR3 protein: CASSDRPPNTEAFF; CDR3 DNA: TGTGCCAGCAGTGACAGGCCTCCGAACACTGAAGCTTTCTTT
D gene: NA; CDR3 length: 13; V gene: TRBV5-1; J gene: TRBJ1-1; clone size: NA; CDR3 protein: CASSLGGGTEAFF; CDR3 DNA: TGCGCCAGCAGCTTGGGTGGGGGGACTGAAGCTTTCTTT
D gene: NA; CDR3 length: 15; V gene: TRBV19; J gene: TRBJ1-2; clone size: NA; CDR3 protein: CASREQGDPNYGYTF; CDR3 DNA: TGTGCCAGTAGGGAACAGGGTGACCCTAACTATGGCTACACCTTC
D gene: NA; CDR3 length: 15; V gene: TRBV4-3; J gene: TRBJ2-7; clone size: few; CDR3 protein: CASSQEGRALREQYF; CDR3 DNA: TGCGCCAGCAGCCAAGAGGGCAGGGCCCTGCGGGAGCAGTACTTC
D gene: TRBD2; CDR3 length: 15; V gene: TRBV9; J gene: TRBJ2-1; clone size: once; CDR3 protein: CASSVAGGPSYEQFF; CDR3 DNA: TGTGCCAGCAGCGTAGCGGGAGGGCCTAGTTATGAGCAGTTCTTC
D gene: TRBD1; CDR3 length: 14; V gene: TRBV28; J gene: TRBJ1-2; clone size: NA; CDR3 protein: CASSSPTGNYGYTF; CDR3 DNA: TGTGCCAGCAGTTCCCCGACAGGGAACTATGGCTACACCTTC
D gene: NA; CDR3 length: 15; V gene: TRBV6-1; J gene: TRBJ1-1; clone size: NA; CDR3 protein: CASTYGYPPNTEAFF; CDR3 DNA: TGTGCCAGCACCTACGGGTATCCCCCTAACACTGAAGCTTTCTTT